This is a list of T cell receptor beta chains from one sample in a study of identical twins. TCRdb processed the 5' RACE reads anew with MiXCR; each CDR3 protein has one entry. The table lists under 1 million distinct CDR3 sequences, 9% to 15% of them singletons, with around 1.5% in the top ten. The same sample was also studied in work on yellow fever vaccine responses in identical twins.

Sequencing was performed on PBMCs. These receptors were taken from a woman under 30 in good health. The CDR3 runs from the conserved cysteine through the conserved F or W. D genes are given only for firm matches. Not every row has a clone size; where given, it reads once, few, many or a size class.

clone size: few; D gene: TRBD1; J gene: TRBJ2-5; V gene: TRBV27; CDR3 DNA: TGTGCCAGCATGGAGTTGACAGGGGACCAAGAGACCCAGTACTTC; CDR3 protein: CASMELTGDQETQYF
clone size: NA; D gene: NA; J gene: TRBJ2-2; V gene: TRBV19; CDR3 DNA: TGTGCCAGTACCCCTGGTACTGAGGGACCGAACACCGGGGAGCTGTTTTTT; CDR3 protein: CASTPGTEGPNTGELFF
clone size: few; D gene: NA; J gene: TRBJ2-3; V gene: TRBV10-2; CDR3 DNA: TGCGCCAGCATCGCCGGTCCTGTTCAAGATACGCAGTATTTT; CDR3 protein: CASIAGPVQDTQYF
clone size: few; D gene: NA; J gene: TRBJ2-5; V gene: TRBV19; CDR3 DNA: TGTGCCAGTAGTAGGGCAGGGAACCAAGAGACCCAGTACTTC; CDR3 protein: CASSRAGNQETQYF
clone size: NA; D gene: TRBD2; J gene: TRBJ2-1; V gene: TRBV18; CDR3 DNA: TGTGCCAGCTCATTTACTAGCGGGAGTAACAATGAGCAGTTCTTC; CDR3 protein: CASSFTSGSNNEQFF
clone size: NA; D gene: NA; J gene: TRBJ1-5; V gene: TRBV7-6; CDR3 DNA: TGTGCCAGCAGCTCACGCCGGGGAGAGGGCAATCAGCCCCAGCATTTT; CDR3 protein: CASSSRRGEGNQPQHF
clone size: many; D gene: TRBD2; J gene: TRBJ2-3; V gene: TRBV2; CDR3 DNA: TGTGCCAGCAGTGAAGGGACTAGCGGCACAGATACGCAGTATTTT; CDR3 protein: CASSEGTSGTDTQYF
clone size: NA; D gene: NA; J gene: TRBJ1-4; V gene: TRBV14; CDR3 DNA: TGTGCCAGCAGCCACCACCGGGACCGGAGTAGAAAACTGTTTTTT; CDR3 protein: CASSHHRDRSRKLFF
clone size: NA; D gene: NA; J gene: TRBJ2-6; V gene: TRBV24-1; CDR3 DNA: TGTGCCACCAGCCCAGAAACCTCCACCGGGGCCAACGTCCTGACTTTC; CDR3 protein: CATSPETSTGANVLTF
clone size: NA; D gene: NA; J gene: TRBJ2-1; V gene: TRBV7-9; CDR3 DNA: TGTGCCAGCAGCTTACCAGCGGCCCTTGTCGCGATCTTC; CDR3 protein: CASSLPAALVAIF
clone size: many; D gene: TRBD1; J gene: TRBJ1-2; V gene: TRBV12-3/TRBV12-4; CDR3 DNA: TGTGCCAGCAGTCGGGACAGGGTTTATGGCTACACCTTC; CDR3 protein: CASSRDRVYGYTF
clone size: NA; D gene: NA; J gene: TRBJ2-2; V gene: TRBV7-9; CDR3 DNA: TGTGCCAGCAGCTTCGAGGAGCTGTTTTTT; CDR3 protein: CASSFEELFF
clone size: NA; D gene: TRBD1; J gene: TRBJ2-3; V gene: TRBV24-1; CDR3 DNA: TGTGCCTCGGAAGGACAGGGGAGAACAGATACGCAGTATTTT; CDR3 protein: CASEGQGRTDTQYF
clone size: NA; D gene: TRBD1; J gene: TRBJ1-5; V gene: TRBV6-2/TRBV6-3; CDR3 DNA: TGTGCCAGCCGGACAGGGGCCGGCAATCAGCCCCAGCATTTT; CDR3 protein: CASRTGAGNQPQHF
clone size: few; D gene: NA; J gene: TRBJ2-3; V gene: TRBV5-5; CDR3 DNA: TGTGCCAGCAGCTTAGCGGTGACCACAGATACGCAGTATTTT; CDR3 protein: CASSLAVTTDTQYF
clone size: few; D gene: NA; J gene: TRBJ2-7; V gene: TRBV20-1; CDR3 DNA: TGCAGTGCTAGGGGACCGAGACTCTACGAGCAGTACTTC; CDR3 protein: CSARGPRLYEQYF
clone size: few; D gene: TRBD1; J gene: TRBJ2-7; V gene: TRBV29-1; CDR3 DNA: TGCAGCGTTGTGACAGGGATGTTCTACGAGCAGTACTTC; CDR3 protein: CSVVTGMFYEQYF
clone size: few; D gene: NA; J gene: TRBJ2-2; V gene: TRBV6-2/TRBV6-3; CDR3 DNA: TGTGCCAGCAGTTACGCGGTCCACACCGGGGAGCTGTTTTTT; CDR3 protein: CASSYAVHTGELFF
clone size: few; D gene: NA; J gene: TRBJ1-2; V gene: TRBV6-5; CDR3 DNA: TGTGCCAGCAGTTACCGCTTTCAGTCCAACGGAGGCTACACCTTC; CDR3 protein: CASSYRFQSNGGYTF
clone size: many; D gene: TRBD1; J gene: TRBJ2-3; V gene: TRBV4-2; CDR3 DNA: TGTGCCAGCAGCCTTCGGGTTACAGGGGAAGGGTTGTCAGATACGCAGTATTTT; CDR3 protein: CASSLRVTGEGLSDTQYF
clone size: NA; D gene: NA; J gene: TRBJ1-1; V gene: TRBV10-3; CDR3 DNA: TGTGCCATCAGTGAAGACAGATCTGGTGCTGAAGCTTTCTTT; CDR3 protein: CAISEDRSGAEAFF
clone size: NA; D gene: NA; J gene: TRBJ2-2; V gene: TRBV6-1; CDR3 DNA: TGTGCCAGCAACCCGCCGGGGGGCTACACCGGGGAGCTGTTTTTT; CDR3 protein: CASNPPGGYTGELFF
clone size: many; D gene: TRBD2; J gene: TRBJ2-2; V gene: TRBV29-1; CDR3 DNA: TGCAGCGTCAGACTAGCGGGCAACACCGGGGAGCTGTTTTTT; CDR3 protein: CSVRLAGNTGELFF
clone size: many; D gene: NA; J gene: TRBJ2-3; V gene: TRBV5-1; CDR3 DNA: TGCGCCAGCAGTTACGCCCTCAGGGGGGCGAGCACAGATACGCAGTATTTT; CDR3 protein: CASSYALRGASTDTQYF
clone size: NA; D gene: TRBD1; J gene: TRBJ1-2; V gene: TRBV6-5; CDR3 DNA: TGTGCCAGCAGTTACACCGGGACAGGTTTTGATAACTATGGCAACACCTTC; CDR3 protein: CASSYTGTGFDNYGNTF
clone size: NA; D gene: NA; J gene: TRBJ1-2; V gene: TRBV20-1; CDR3 DNA: TGCAGTGCTAGAGATCCCGCTCCCCCCCCAGACTATGGCTACACCTTC; CDR3 protein: CSARDPAPPPDYGYTF
clone size: many; D gene: NA; J gene: TRBJ2-3; V gene: TRBV3-1; CDR3 DNA: TGTGCCAGCAGCCAAAGGGGAGATACGCAGTATTTT; CDR3 protein: CASSQRGDTQYF
clone size: few; D gene: NA; J gene: TRBJ2-1; V gene: TRBV12-3/TRBV12-4; CDR3 DNA: TGTGCCAGCACCCCAGGGGCGGAAGATTACAATGAGCAGTTCTTC; CDR3 protein: CASTPGAEDYNEQFF
clone size: NA; D gene: NA; J gene: TRBJ2-1; V gene: TRBV7-6; CDR3 DNA: TGTGCCAGCAGCGCCGACTGGAAGGGTTACAATGAGCAGTTCTTC; CDR3 protein: CASSADWKGYNEQFF
clone size: NA; D gene: NA; J gene: TRBJ2-1; V gene: TRBV24-1; CDR3 DNA: TGTGCCACCAGTGACTGGACAGAAAGAAATGAGCAGTTCTTC; CDR3 protein: CATSDWTERNEQFF
clone size: NA; D gene: NA; J gene: TRBJ1-2; V gene: TRBV10-2; CDR3 DNA: TGCGCCAGCAGCCCAGGGAACGATAACTATGGCTACACCTTC; CDR3 protein: CASSPGNDNYGYTF
clone size: many; D gene: NA; J gene: TRBJ2-3; V gene: TRBV7-9; CDR3 DNA: TGTGCCAGCAGCTTTCCCGCAGATACGCAGTATTTT; CDR3 protein: CASSFPADTQYF
clone size: few; D gene: NA; J gene: TRBJ1-5; V gene: TRBV19; CDR3 DNA: TGTGCCAGTAAGTTCCGACAGGACAATCAGCCCCAGCATTTT; CDR3 protein: CASKFRQDNQPQHF
clone size: NA; D gene: NA; J gene: TRBJ2-3; V gene: TRBV24-1; CDR3 DNA: TGTGCCACCAGTGACCCCGAGGGCGGGCATCTCGGAGATACGCAGTATTTT; CDR3 protein: CATSDPEGGHLGDTQYF
clone size: NA; D gene: NA; J gene: TRBJ1-5; V gene: TRBV28; CDR3 DNA: TGTGCCAGCAGTTTTCCACAGAGGCTGACAGATAGCAATCAGCCCCAGCATTTT; CDR3 protein: CASSFPQRLTDSNQPQHF
clone size: NA; D gene: NA; J gene: TRBJ2-2; V gene: TRBV12-3/TRBV12-4; CDR3 DNA: TGTGCCAGCAGCCTCGGACTACGACAGGCCACCGGGGAGCTGTTTTTT; CDR3 protein: CASSLGLRQATGELFF
clone size: many; D gene: NA; J gene: TRBJ1-5; V gene: TRBV20-1; CDR3 DNA: TGCAGTGCTAGTCCTGGGAGGGGGGATCAGCCCCAGCATTTT; CDR3 protein: CSASPGRGDQPQHF
clone size: many; D gene: TRBD2; J gene: TRBJ2-1; V gene: TRBV3-1; CDR3 DNA: TGTGCCAGCAGTTCCCCGGGACTAGCGGCCCTCTTC; CDR3 protein: CASSSPGLAALF
clone size: many; D gene: NA; J gene: TRBJ2-3; V gene: TRBV20-1; CDR3 DNA: TGCAGTGCTAGCTTGCAGGGAGATACGCAGTATTTT; CDR3 protein: CSASLQGDTQYF
clone size: few; D gene: NA; J gene: TRBJ2-3; V gene: TRBV4-1; CDR3 DNA: TGCGCCAGCAGCCAACCATTTCAAGGGGATACGCAGTATTTT; CDR3 protein: CASSQPFQGDTQYF
clone size: NA; D gene: NA; J gene: TRBJ2-5; V gene: TRBV7-8; CDR3 DNA: TGTGCCAGCAGCTCTACAGGGATGGCAGAGACCCAGTACTTC; CDR3 protein: CASSSTGMAETQYF
clone size: NA; D gene: TRBD2; J gene: TRBJ2-3; V gene: TRBV20-1; CDR3 DNA: TGCAGTGCTAGAGTTCCAGCGGGAGGGCCCGGAGATACGCAGTATTTT; CDR3 protein: CSARVPAGGPGDTQYF
clone size: few; D gene: NA; J gene: TRBJ2-1; V gene: TRBV7-2; CDR3 DNA: TGTGCCAGCAGCCCAAGATCAACCTACGTGTTCTACAATGAGCAGTTCTTC; CDR3 protein: CASSPRSTYVFYNEQFF
clone size: many; D gene: NA; J gene: TRBJ1-2; V gene: TRBV20-1; CDR3 DNA: TGCAGTGCTAGACGTCCTTCGGGTGGCTACACCTTC; CDR3 protein: CSARRPSGGYTF
clone size: few; D gene: TRBD2; J gene: TRBJ2-3; V gene: TRBV27; CDR3 DNA: TGTGCCAGCAGTAAGCCCGGGACTAGCTTTTCTGAAAATACGCAGTATTTT; CDR3 protein: CASSKPGTSFSENTQYF
clone size: few; D gene: NA; J gene: TRBJ1-4; V gene: TRBV15; CDR3 DNA: TGTGCCACCACTACCGGGCCAAGTTCTTTTAATGAAAAACTGTTTTTT; CDR3 protein: CATTTGPSSFNEKLFF
clone size: NA; D gene: NA; J gene: TRBJ2-4; V gene: TRBV25-1; CDR3 DNA: TGTGCCAGCAGTGACTTAGCCAAAAACATTCAGTACTTC; CDR3 protein: CASSDLAKNIQYF
clone size: NA; D gene: TRBD1; J gene: TRBJ2-3; V gene: TRBV20-1; CDR3 DNA: TGCAGCTCCGACAGGGGGCCTAGCACAGATACGCAGTATTTT; CDR3 protein: CSSDRGPSTDTQYF
clone size: few; D gene: TRBD2; J gene: TRBJ2-1; V gene: TRBV2; CDR3 DNA: TGTGCCATCGCCGGGACTAGACCCAATGAGCAGTTCTTC; CDR3 protein: CAIAGTRPNEQFF
clone size: many; D gene: NA; J gene: TRBJ2-3; V gene: TRBV12-3/TRBV12-4; CDR3 DNA: TGTGCCAGCAGTCGCCATTCCACAGATACGCAGTATTTT; CDR3 protein: CASSRHSTDTQYF
clone size: NA; D gene: NA; J gene: TRBJ2-2; V gene: TRBV9; CDR3 DNA: TGTGCCAGCAGCTCCCTTCCTGACACCGGGGAGCTGTTTTTT; CDR3 protein: CASSSLPDTGELFF